These 20 T cell receptor beta chains share one sample of origin, sequenced in a study of CD8+ T cells in alopecia areata listed by TCRdb under 2018. Libraries were prepared through the immunoSEQ multiplex PCR assay. For TCR sequencing, RNA was extracted from every sample and reverse transcribed into cDNA to serve as template. TCRdb holds this immuneACCESS table with in-frame rearrangements only. Some clones are missing; in checked studies, unresolved V genes explain under half, and the rest has no known cause. The sample table shows around 190,000 clones, and 55% to 70% are seen once. Roughly 4.2% of the sample is in the top ten clones. Taken with the paper, the label for time point translates to: around 4 weeks on oral tofacitinib. The meaning of the sample's treatment or condition label: oral pan-JAK inhibitor, 5-10 mg twice daily. The material was CD4+ T cells sorted from blood, obtained at week 4, from a patient treated with tofacitinib. The receptor set was obtained from a human donor with alopecia areata.

This sequence joins TRBV14 and TRBJ2-3, with D possibly TRBD2 on 7 matching bases. The V and J ends lost 1 base and 13 bases respectively, with 15 bases between them. CDR1 SGHDN and CDR2 FVKESK come from the germline V gene. The CDR3 runs to 13 residues. The CDR3 region has the DNA TGTGCCAGCAGCCAAGTCGGGGGCGGGAGAAAGTATTTT. As protein: CASSQVGGGRKYF. The variable domain in full, completed from reference TRBV14 and TRBJ2-3, reads EAGVTQFPSHSVIEKGQTVTLRCDPISGHDNLYWYRRVMGKEIKFLLHFVKESKQDESGMPNNRFLAERTGGTYSTLKVQPAELEDSGVYFCASSQVGGGRKYFGPGTRLTVL.

The chain combines TRBV29-1 with TRBJ2-7, with TRBD1 matching 9 bases. Germline V gives CDR1 SQVTM, CDR2 ANQGSEA. The V segment lost 7 bases and the J segment 2 bases; nucleotides outside the gene matches: 9. The CDR3 loop spans 14 amino acids. The CDR3 protein is CSANSGTGTYEQYF. The DNA of the CDR3 is TGCAGCGCCAACTCCGGGACAGGGACCTACGAGCAGTACTTC.

The V and J genes are TRBV25-1 and TRBJ1-2, with TRBD1 as a possible D gene (5 bases). This CDR3 has 16 residues. The germline V and J ends were trimmed by 0 bases and 8 bases, with 19 bases remaining between them. Germline loops: CDR1 MGHDK, CDR2 SYGVNS. The CDR3 DNA reads TGTGCCAGCAGTGAATATGGGGCAGGACCCGATGTAGGCTACACCTTC. This gives the protein CASSEYGAGPDVGYTF.

The chain uses TRBV27 and TRBJ2-7; tentatively, D is TRBD1 (5 bases). The CDR3 has 11 residues. Between the trimmed V and J ends, which lost 4 bases and 6 bases, there was a span of 7 bases. Germline values: CDR1 MNHEY, CDR2 SMNVEV (reference sequence). The CDR3 sequence is CASSYQGEQYF. In DNA, the CDR3 is TGTGCCAGCAGTTATCAGGGCGAGCAGTACTTC.

The rearrangement links TRBV2 to TRBJ1-6; no clear D gene. The CDR3 is 14 residues long. Trimming shortened V by 1 base and J by 6 bases, and 7 bases separated the two germline ends. Germline V CDR1 and CDR2: SNHLY, FYNNEI. CDR3 region: CASSEGAFNSPLHF. The CDR3 DNA sequence: TGTGCCAGCAGTGAAGGGGCCTTTAATTCACCCCTCCACTTT.

The chain combines TRBV20-1 with TRBJ2-7, with D unclear. Trimming pared 4 bases from V and 3 bases from J, leaving 4 bases between. This CDR3 is built from 10 residues. Germline CDR1 is DFQATT and CDR2 is SNEGSKA (reference sequence). CDR3 nucleotides: TGCAGTGCTACATACTACGAGCAGTACTTC. This codes for CSATYYEQYF.

CDR3 loop: CSVEDRGDTQYF. CDR3 DNA: TGCAGCGTTGAGGACAGGGGAGATACGCAGTATTTT. This chain uses TRBV29-1 with TRBJ2-3; 9 nucleotides agree with TRBD1. J gave up 5 bases and V 3 bases, and 0 bases lay outside the gene matches. This CDR3 spans 12 amino acids. Germline assignment: CDR1 SQVTM and CDR2 ANQGSEA.

The rearrangement joins TRBV9 to TRBJ2-5; TRBD2 is a possible D gene (6 bases). The CDR3 has 13 residues. The germline V gene has CDR1 SGDLS and CDR2 YYNGEE. The ends were cut back, 4 bases at V and 2 bases at J, with 9 bases in the middle. The CDR3 nucleotides are TGTGCCAGCAGCCCCGGGGGACAAGAGACCCAGTACTTC. Protein sequence: CASSPGGQETQYF. The full variable domain, in which reference TRBV9 and TRBJ2-5 provide the parts outside the CDR3, is DSGVTQTPKHLITATGQRVTLRCSPRSGDLSVYWYQQSLDQGLQFLIQYYNGEERAKGNILERFSAQQFPDLHSELNLSSLELGDSALYFCASSPGGQETQYFGPGTRLLVL.

Here the CDR3 DNA reads TGTGCCAGCAGCGTTGACGGTTACGAGCAGTACTTC. Translated, it gives CASSVDGYEQYF. This chain uses TRBV9 with TRBJ2-7, with unresolved D. Trimming took 2 bases from V and 4 from J, leaving 7 bases between them. Germline assignment: CDR1 SGDLS and CDR2 YYNGEE. There are 12 residues in the CDR3.

The chain combines TRBV7-6 with TRBJ2-1; D not certain. The germline V gene has CDR1 SGHVS and CDR2 FNYEAQ. V lost 5 bases, J lost 9 bases, and 14 bases lay in between. This CDR3 has 13 residues. CDR3 protein: CASSPKGKIEQFF. The DNA of the CDR3 is TGTGCCAGCAGCCCGAAGGGCAAGATTGAGCAGTTCTTC.

The chain has TRBV10-3 and TRBJ2-2; weak D call: TRBD1 (5 bases). The CDR3 contains 12 residues. Trimming removed 8 bases from V and 3 bases from J, with 7 bases in between. Germline CDR1 is ENHRY and CDR2 is SYGVKD. The CDR3, as DNA: TGTGCCATCGGCAGGGACACCGGGGAGCTGTTTTTT. Protein sequence: CAIGRDTGELFF.

The genes are TRBV27 and TRBJ2-6; 7 nucleotides align to TRBD1. The V and J ends lost 5 bases and 2 bases, in that order; junction bases with no gene match: 3. Germline assignment: CDR1 MNHEY and CDR2 SMNVEV (reference sequence). The CDR3 totals 15 residues. Written as DNA, the CDR3 is TGTGCCAGCAGTCAACAGGGGACTGGGGCCAACGTCCTGACTTTC. Protein product: CASSQQGTGANVLTF. Full variable domain (rest looked up from reference TRBV27 and TRBJ2-6): EAQVTQNPRYLITVTGKKLTVTCSQNMNHEYMSWYRQDPGLGLRQIYYSMNVEVTDKGDVPEGYKVSRKEKRNFPLILESPSPNQTSLYFCASSQQGTGANVLTFGAGSRLTVL.

V and J are TRBV18 and TRBJ2-1; D tentatively fits TRBD1 or TRBD2 (5 bases each). Germline CDR1 KGHSH, CDR2 LQKENI. The germline V and J ends were trimmed by 6 bases and 4 bases, with 16 bases remaining between them. The CDR3 has 15 amino acids. The CDR3 loop is CASSLVGVQYNEQFF. The CDR3 DNA reads as TGTGCCAGCTCCCTGGTGGGGGTACAGTACAATGAGCAGTTCTTC. Full variable domain (missing parts from reference TRBV18 and TRBJ2-1): NAGVMQNPRHLVRRRGQEARLRCSPMKGHSHVYWYRQLPEEGLKFMVYLQKENIIDESGMPKERFSAEFPKEGPSILRIQQVVRGDSAAYFCASSLVGVQYNEQFFGPGTRLTVL.

Turning to this clone: The sample carries other DNA sequences with the same CDR3. V gene TRBV7-2 combines with J gene TRBJ2-5; unclear D gene. V lost 0 bases and J lost 5, with 4 bases in between. Per the germline V gene, CDR1 is SGHTA and CDR2 is FQGNSA. The CDR3 is made up of 12 amino acids. The CDR3 nucleotides read TGTGCCAGCAGCTTAGCGCTGGAGACCCAGTACTTC. This translates into CASSLALETQYF.

The chain has TRBV27 and TRBJ1-2; 8 nucleotides align to TRBD1. In germline, CDR1 is MNHEY, CDR2 SMNVEV (reference sequence). This CDR3 has 15 amino acids. The J segment lost 7 bases and the V segment lost 1 base, leaving 8 bases of the junction unmatched. The CDR3, as DNA: TGTGCCAGCAGTTTATTGGGGCAGGGGGCGCTTGGCTACACCTTC. The encoded protein is CASSLLGQGALGYTF.

CDR3: CASSWTGPAGEQFF. The CDR3 nucleotides are TGCGCCAGCAGCTGGACAGGACCCGCCGGTGAGCAGTTCTTC. The rearrangement joins TRBV5-1 to TRBJ2-1; TRBD1 matches at 7 bases. The CDR3 is 14 amino acids. J lost 9 bases, V lost 3 bases, and 9 bases had no gene match. Germline V lookup: CDR1 SGHRS, CDR2 YFSETQ.

This chain connects TRBV9 to TRBJ2-7, with D possibly matching TRBD2 (5 bases). Germline CDR1 and CDR2: SGDLS and YYNGEE. The length of the CDR3 is 14 residues. V dropped 1 base and J dropped 2 bases, with 10 bases sitting between them. CDR3: CASSVSGRPYEQYF. CDR3 DNA sequence: TGTGCCAGCAGCGTAAGCGGCAGACCCTACGAGCAGTACTTC. Supplemented by reference TRBV9 and TRBJ2-7, the full variable domain reads DSGVTQTPKHLITATGQRVTLRCSPRSGDLSVYWYQQSLDQGLQFLIQYYNGEERAKGNILERFSAQQFPDLHSELNLSSLELGDSALYFCASSVSGRPYEQYFGPGTRLTVT.

The V gene is TRBV4-2, the J gene TRBJ1-2; 7 bases match TRBD1. The CDR3 spans 15 residues. Trimming removed 3 bases from V and 6 bases from J; junction bases left unmatched: 10. The germline V gene has CDR1 LGHNA and CDR2 YNFKEQ. CDR3 in amino acids: CASSHDLDRADGYTF. CDR3 bases: TGTGCCAGCAGCCATGACCTTGACAGGGCGGATGGCTACACCTTC.

V gene TRBV29-1 combines with J gene TRBJ2-3; D not certain. Germline loops: CDR1 SQVTM, CDR2 ANQGSEA. Trimming took off 4 bases at V and 13 bases at J, with 12 bases between the two ends. The CDR3 runs to 10 residues. CDR3 nucleotide sequence: TGCAGCGTTGGAGCCCCCACAGAGTATTTT. It codes for CSVGAPTEYF.

This clone was detected only a few times. The J gene is TRBJ2-5, the V gene TRBV9; the D is unclear. Germline lookup yields CDR1 SGDLS and CDR2 YYNGEE. This CDR3 contains 15 residues. V was cut by 4 bases and J by 1 base, with 14 bases left in between. This CDR3 is CASSSNPGRQETQYF. The DNA for the CDR3 is TGTGCCAGCAGCTCAAATCCAGGTCGCCAAGAGACCCAGTACTTC. Full variable domain (missing parts from reference TRBV9 and TRBJ2-5): DSGVTQTPKHLITATGQRVTLRCSPRSGDLSVYWYQQSLDQGLQFLIQYYNGEERAKGNILERFSAQQFPDLHSELNLSSLELGDSALYFCASSSNPGRQETQYFGPGTRLLVL.